A single TCR beta chain is shown here with its context. The clone's antigen remains unknown. Base qualities are not at hand, and no much larger clone is one base apart. This entry comes from a study of CD8+CD57+ T cells in acquired aplastic anemia (dated by TCRdb to the late 2010s). Concerning the study at large: On average, sorted CD4+ and CD8+ cells yielded roughly 3.4 ug of extracted DNA, with a range of about 0.19 to 30 ug. CD8+CD57+ expansion was defined as frequency above the mean frequency observed in healthy subjects.

Sequences LNHNV (CDR1) and YYDKDF (CDR2) are obtained from the germline V gene (reference sequence). V is cut by 3 bases and J by 4 bases, and the space between the germline ends is 12 bases. The CDR3 spans 14 residues, from the cysteine through the phenylalanine. Just CDR3 DNA is preserved here, 42 bases in frame from base 1. Overall study outcomes, separate from this receptor: Roughly 30 CD8+ CDR3 sequences were shared between patients and controls but appeared highly expressed in patients and within their immunodominant clones. Between patients and healthy controls, no significant difference in CD8+ Simpson's diversity was found (P=0.060).

Genomic DNA was used as template for profiling of TCR beta VDJ combinations and CDR3 sequences. TCR repertoire sequencing was run on an Illumina HiSeq 2000. From the authors' description of their analysis: Repertoires were assessed using TRBV/TRBJ rearrangement plots, CDR3 size and DJ length profiles, and Simpson's diversity index. The immunodominant clone was defined as the most abundant DNA sequence in deep sequencing data. CDR3 amino acid sequences were screened for sharing across subjects and compared with published repertoires and the VDJdb database. TCRdb reanalyzed the raw reads on its own, using fastp at Q25 for trimming and MiXCR for clone calling, and kept in-frame beta chains. Every CDR3 protein is listed once, alongside the most common genes and DNA of its rows. These V and J calls originate from TCRdb's pipeline instead of the authors' own analysis. The sample records 450,000 to 550,000 distinct CDR3 sequences, roughly 34% of which are singletons. The ten largest account for less than 0.85% of the sample.

Patients chosen for sequencing had shown expansion of CD8+CD57+ cells by flow cytometry. All patients had severe acquired aplastic anemia diagnosed by International Study of Aplastic Anemia and Agranulocytosis and Camitta criteria. No therapy had been received by the patients at the time of blood sampling. TCR repertoires of sorted CD4+ and CD8+ blood T cells from severe aplastic anemia patients and healthy subjects were deep-sequenced in the study. In the USA, patient enrollment took place under clinicaltrials.gov protocols 00001620, 01623167, 00001397, 00071045, 00081523 and 00961064. Ficoll-Paque density gradient centrifugation was used to isolate peripheral blood mononuclear cells. Before DNA extraction, CD4+ and CD8+ T cells were sorted by FACS or by magnetic beads.

The clonotype comes from a human donor with aplastic anemia. The receptor chain draws on TRBV15 and TRBJ2-5; too little of a D gene remains to name it. Sequencing was carried out using sorted CD4+, CD8+, or CD8+CD57+ T cells (not recorded which) from PBMCs. The CDR3 reads as follows: CATSSLPPGETQYF. The sequence in DNA is TGTGCCACCAGCAGTTTACCCCCGGGAGAGACCCAGTACTTC.